A selection of T cell receptor beta chains follows, all from one sample in a study of cytomegalovirus exposure and HLA in healthy donors. Assay used: immunoSEQ multiplex PCR; TCRdb lists only in-frame clones, some missing. This repertoire includes about 74,000 clones. The sample was PBMCs. These receptors all come from a female donor in good health and CMV-seropositive. CDR3s include the opening cysteine and the closing phenylalanine or tryptophan. D genes are given only for firm matches.

V: TRBV19; J: TRBJ1-5; D: -; CDR3: CASREGRQPQHF; DNA: TGTGCCAGTCGGGAAGGCAGACAGCCCCAGCATTTT
V: TRBV6-6; J: TRBJ2-5; D: -; CDR3: CASSDSLQETQYF; DNA: TGTGCCAGCAGTGACAGCCTTCAAGAGACCCAGTACTTC
V: TRBV13; J: TRBJ2-3; D: -; CDR3: CASSFTRFGTDTQYF; DNA: TGTGCCAGCAGCTTCACGCGGTTCGGCACAGATACGCAGTATTTT
V: TRBV18; J: TRBJ1-5; D: -; CDR3: CASSRTGRDQPQHF; DNA: TGTGCCAGCTCACGAACGGGGAGGGACCAGCCCCAGCATTTT
V: TRBV7-9; J: TRBJ2-1; D: TRBD2; CDR3: CASSLAPGLAGGYEQFF; DNA: TGTGCCAGCAGCTTAGCTCCGGGACTAGCGGGGGGCTATGAGCAGTTCTTC
V: TRBV29-1; J: TRBJ1-1; D: TRBD1; CDR3: CSARGPGTEAFF; DNA: TGCAGCGCAAGGGGGCCGGGCACTGAAGCTTTCTTT
V: TRBV6-1; J: TRBJ2-5; D: TRBD1; CDR3: CASSVQLRGTAGQETQYF; DNA: TGTGCCAGCAGTGTCCAATTGCGTGGGACAGCCGGTCAAGAGACCCAGTACTTC
V: TRBV30; J: TRBJ2-7; D: TRBD1; CDR3: CAWSLPGRDRSSYEQYF; DNA: TGTGCCTGGAGTCTACCAGGCCGGGACAGGAGCTCCTACGAGCAGTACTTC
V: TRBV7-2; J: TRBJ2-3; D: TRBD1; CDR3: CASSGGQTWDTQYF; DNA: TGTGCCAGCAGCGGGGGACAGACCTGGGATACGCAGTATTTT
V: TRBV7-2; J: TRBJ2-3; D: TRBD2; CDR3: CASSLRAGLAGPDTQYF; DNA: TGTGCCAGCAGCCTGAGGGCGGGACTAGCGGGACCAGATACGCAGTATTTT
V: TRBV11-2; J: TRBJ1-5; D: -; CDR3: CASSTGQVSNQPQHF; DNA: TGTGCCAGCAGCACGGGACAAGTAAGCAATCAGCCCCAGCATTTT
V: TRBV9; J: TRBJ2-7; D: TRBD1; CDR3: CASSVGDSGSHEQYF; DNA: TGTGCCAGCAGCGTGGGGGACAGTGGGAGCCACGAGCAGTACTTC
V: TRBV7-9; J: TRBJ2-3; D: TRBD2; CDR3: CASSLLAGTDTQYF; DNA: TGTGCCAGCAGTTTACTAGCGGGAACAGATACGCAGTATTTT
V: TRBV4-3; J: TRBJ2-3; D: TRBD2; CDR3: CASSPRGGTDTQYF; DNA: TGCGCCAGCAGCCCCCGGGGGGGTACAGATACGCAGTATTTT
V: TRBV18; J: TRBJ1-4; D: -; CDR3: CASSPEARPATNEKLFF; DNA: TGTGCCAGCTCACCTGAGGCCCGACCAGCAACTAATGAAAAACTGTTTTTT
V: TRBV9; J: TRBJ1-3; D: TRBD1; CDR3: CASSVGSGTGPGNTIYF; DNA: TGTGCCAGCAGCGTAGGATCTGGGACAGGGCCTGGAAACACCATATATTTT
V: TRBV15; J: TRBJ2-1; D: TRBD2; CDR3: CATIAGVHNEQFF; DNA: TGTGCCACCATTGCGGGAGTTCACAATGAGCAGTTCTTC